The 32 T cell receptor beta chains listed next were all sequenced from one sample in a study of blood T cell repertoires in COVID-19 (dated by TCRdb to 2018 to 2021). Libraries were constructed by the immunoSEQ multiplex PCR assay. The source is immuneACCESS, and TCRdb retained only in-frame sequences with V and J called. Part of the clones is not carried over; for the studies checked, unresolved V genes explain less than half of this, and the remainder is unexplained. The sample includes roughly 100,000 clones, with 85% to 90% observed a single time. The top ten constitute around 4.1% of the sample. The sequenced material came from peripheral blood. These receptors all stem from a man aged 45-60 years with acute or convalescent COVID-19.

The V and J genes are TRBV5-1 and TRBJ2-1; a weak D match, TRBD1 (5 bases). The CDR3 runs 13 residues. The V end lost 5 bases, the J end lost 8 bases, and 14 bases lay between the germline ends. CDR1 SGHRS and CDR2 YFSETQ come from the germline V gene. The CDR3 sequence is CASSPAGMDEQFF. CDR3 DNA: TGCGCCAGCAGTCCTGCAGGGATGGATGAGCAGTTCTTC.

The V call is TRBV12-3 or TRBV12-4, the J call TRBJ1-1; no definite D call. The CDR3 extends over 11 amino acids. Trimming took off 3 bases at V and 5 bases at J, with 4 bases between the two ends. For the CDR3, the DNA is TGTGCCAGCAGTTTGAGGACTGAAGCTTTCTTT. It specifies CASSLRTEAFF.

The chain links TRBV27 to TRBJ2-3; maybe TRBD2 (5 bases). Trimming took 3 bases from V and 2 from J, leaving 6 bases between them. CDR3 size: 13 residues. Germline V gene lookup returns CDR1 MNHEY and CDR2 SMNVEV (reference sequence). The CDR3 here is CASSFGDTDTQYF. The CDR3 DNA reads TGTGCCAGCAGTTTCGGGGACACAGATACGCAGTATTTT.

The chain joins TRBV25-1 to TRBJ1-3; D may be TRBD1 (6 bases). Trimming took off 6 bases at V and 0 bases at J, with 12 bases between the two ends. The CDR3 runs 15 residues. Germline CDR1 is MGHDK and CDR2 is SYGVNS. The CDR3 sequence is CASSKPGASGNTIYF. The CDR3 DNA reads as TGTGCCAGCAGCAAACCAGGGGCCTCTGGAAACACCATATATTTT.

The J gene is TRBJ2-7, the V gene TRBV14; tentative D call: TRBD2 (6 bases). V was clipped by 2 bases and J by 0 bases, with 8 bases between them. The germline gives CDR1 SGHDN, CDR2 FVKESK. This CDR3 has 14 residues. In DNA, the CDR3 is TGTGCCAGCAGCCAATTGGGGGGCTCCTACGAGCAGTACTTC. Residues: CASSQLGGSYEQYF. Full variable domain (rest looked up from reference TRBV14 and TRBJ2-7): EAGVTQFPSHSVIEKGQTVTLRCDPISGHDNLYWYRRVMGKEIKFLLHFVKESKQDESGMPNNRFLAERTGGTYSTLKVQPAELEDSGVYFCASSQLGGSYEQYFGPGTRLTVT.

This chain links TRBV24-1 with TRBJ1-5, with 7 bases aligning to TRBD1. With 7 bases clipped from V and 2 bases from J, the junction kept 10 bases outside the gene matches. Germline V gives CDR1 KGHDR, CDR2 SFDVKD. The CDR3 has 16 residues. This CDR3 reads CATSPKEGAGNQPQHF. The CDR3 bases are TGTGCCACCAGCCCCAAAGAGGGGGCCGGCAATCAGCCCCAGCATTTT.

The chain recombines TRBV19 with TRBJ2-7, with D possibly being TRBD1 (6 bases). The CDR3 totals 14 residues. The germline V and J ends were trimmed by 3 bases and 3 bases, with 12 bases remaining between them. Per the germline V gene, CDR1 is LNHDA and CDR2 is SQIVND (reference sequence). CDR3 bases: TGTGCCAGTAGTATCCGTGTAGGGGGCTACGAGCAGTACTTC. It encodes CASSIRVGGYEQYF.

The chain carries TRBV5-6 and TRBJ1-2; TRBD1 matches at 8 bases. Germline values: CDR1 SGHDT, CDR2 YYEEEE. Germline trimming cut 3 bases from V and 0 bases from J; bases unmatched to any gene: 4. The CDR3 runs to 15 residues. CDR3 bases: TGTGCCAGCAGCTGGGACAGGAGCACTAACTATGGCTACACCTTC. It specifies CASSWDRSTNYGYTF.

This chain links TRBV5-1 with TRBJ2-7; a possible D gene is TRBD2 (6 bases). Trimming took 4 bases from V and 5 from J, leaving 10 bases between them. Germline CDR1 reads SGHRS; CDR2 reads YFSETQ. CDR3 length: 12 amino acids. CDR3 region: CASSGGSDEQYF. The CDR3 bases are TGCGCCAGCAGCGGGGGGTCCGACGAGCAGTACTTC.

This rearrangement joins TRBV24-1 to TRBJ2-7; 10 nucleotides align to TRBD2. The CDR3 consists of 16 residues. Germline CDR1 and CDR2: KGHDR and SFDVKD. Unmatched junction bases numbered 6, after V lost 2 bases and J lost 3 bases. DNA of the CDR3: TGTGCCACCAGTGATTCGTCTAGCGGGAGTGGCTACGAGCAGTACTTC. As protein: CATSDSSSGSGYEQYF.

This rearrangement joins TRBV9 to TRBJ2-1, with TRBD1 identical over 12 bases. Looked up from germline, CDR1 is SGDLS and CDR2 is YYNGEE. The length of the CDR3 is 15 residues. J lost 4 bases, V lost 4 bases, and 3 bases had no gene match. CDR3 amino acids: CASSTGQGAYNEQFF. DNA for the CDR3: TGTGCCAGCAGCACGGGACAGGGGGCGTACAATGAGCAGTTCTTC. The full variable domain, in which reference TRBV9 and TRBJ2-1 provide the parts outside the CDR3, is DSGVTQTPKHLITATGQRVTLRCSPRSGDLSVYWYQQSLDQGLQFLIQYYNGEERAKGNILERFSAQQFPDLHSELNLSSLELGDSALYFCASSTGQGAYNEQFFGPGTRLTVL.

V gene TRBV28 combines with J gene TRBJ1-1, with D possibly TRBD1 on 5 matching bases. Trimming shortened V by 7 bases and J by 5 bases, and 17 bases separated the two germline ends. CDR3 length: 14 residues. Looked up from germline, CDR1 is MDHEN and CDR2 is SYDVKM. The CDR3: CASTWSGRDTEAFF. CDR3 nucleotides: TGTGCCAGCACTTGGTCTGGCAGGGATACTGAAGCTTTCTTT.

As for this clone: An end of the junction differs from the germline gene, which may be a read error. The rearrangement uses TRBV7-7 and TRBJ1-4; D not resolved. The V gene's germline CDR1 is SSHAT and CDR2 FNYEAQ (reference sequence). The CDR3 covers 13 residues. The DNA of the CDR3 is TGTGCTAGCAGCTCCCAAGAGAATGAAAAACTGTTTTTT. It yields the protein CASSSQENEKLFF.

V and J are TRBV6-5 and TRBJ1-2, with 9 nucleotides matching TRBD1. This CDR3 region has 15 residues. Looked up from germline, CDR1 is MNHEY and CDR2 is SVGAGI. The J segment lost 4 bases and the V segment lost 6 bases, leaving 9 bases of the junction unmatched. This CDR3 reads CASRKQKGQGYGYTF. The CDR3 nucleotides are TGTGCCAGCAGAAAACAAAAGGGACAGGGCTATGGCTACACCTTC.

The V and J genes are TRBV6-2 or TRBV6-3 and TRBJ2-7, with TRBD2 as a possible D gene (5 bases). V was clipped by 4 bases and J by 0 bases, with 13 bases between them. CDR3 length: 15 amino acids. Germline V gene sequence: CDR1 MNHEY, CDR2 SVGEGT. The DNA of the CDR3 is TGTGCCAGCAGTTTCGAGGGAGCCCTCTCCTACGAGCAGTACTTC. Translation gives CASSFEGALSYEQYF.

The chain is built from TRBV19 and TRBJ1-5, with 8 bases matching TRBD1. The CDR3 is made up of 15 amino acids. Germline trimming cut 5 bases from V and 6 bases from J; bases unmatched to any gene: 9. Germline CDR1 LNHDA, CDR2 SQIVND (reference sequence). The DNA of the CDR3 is TGTGCCAGTAGTCTTGACAGGGGAGGAAGTCAGCCCCAGCATTTT. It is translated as CASSLDRGGSQPQHF.

CDR3 DNA sequence: TGTGCCAGCAGCCTGGGGCGGGAGCAGTACTTC. It is translated as CASSLGREQYF. The chain joins TRBV9 to TRBJ2-7, with D possibly TRBD1 on 5 matching bases. The CDR3 covers 11 residues. CDR1 is SGDLS and CDR2 is YYNGEE in the germline V gene. V was pared by 4 bases and J by 7 bases, with 9 bases between.

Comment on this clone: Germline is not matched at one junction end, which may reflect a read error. The DNA for the CDR3 is TGTGCCAGCAGCGTAGGTCTAGCAGCATCGTACAGTGAGCAGTTCTTC. Protein product: CASSVGLAASYSEQFF. The J gene is TRBJ2-1, the V gene TRBV9; the D gene is possibly TRBD2 (5 bases). Germline lookup yields CDR1 SGDLS and CDR2 YYNGEE. This CDR3 contains 16 residues.

CDR3 coding DNA: TGTGCCAGCTCACCCGAGTTACAGGGAGATACGCAGTATTTT. Translation: CASSPELQGDTQYF. This chain joins TRBV18 and TRBJ2-3; weak D call: TRBD1 (6 bases). Germline V gives CDR1 KGHSH, CDR2 LQKENI. V was trimmed by 3 bases and J by 5 bases, leaving 12 bases between them. CDR3 length equals 14 residues. The whole variable domain, remainder taken from reference TRBV18 and TRBJ2-3, is NAGVMQNPRHLVRRRGQEARLRCSPMKGHSHVYWYRQLPEEGLKFMVYLQKENIIDESGMPKERFSAEFPKEGPSILRIQQVVRGDSAAYFCASSPELQGDTQYFGPGTRLTVL.

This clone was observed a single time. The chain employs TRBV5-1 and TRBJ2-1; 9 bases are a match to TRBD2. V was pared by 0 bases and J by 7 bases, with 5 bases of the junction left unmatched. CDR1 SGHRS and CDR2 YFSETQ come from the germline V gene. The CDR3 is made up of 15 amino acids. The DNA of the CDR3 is TGCGCCAGCAGCTTGGCTGCGGGAGGGCTAAATGAGCAGTTCTTC. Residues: CASSLAAGGLNEQFF.

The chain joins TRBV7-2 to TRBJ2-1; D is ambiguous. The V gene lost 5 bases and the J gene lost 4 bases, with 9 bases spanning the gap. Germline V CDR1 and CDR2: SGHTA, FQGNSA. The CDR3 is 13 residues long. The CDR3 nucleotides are TGTGCCAGCAGCCGAGACAAATACAATGAGCAGTTCTTC. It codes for CASSRDKYNEQFF.

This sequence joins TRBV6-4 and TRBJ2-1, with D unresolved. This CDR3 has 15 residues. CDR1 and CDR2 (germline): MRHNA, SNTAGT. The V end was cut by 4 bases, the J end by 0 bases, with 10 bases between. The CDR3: CASSVLSSSYNEQFF. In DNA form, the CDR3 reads TGTGCCAGCAGTGTTCTCTCGAGCTCCTACAATGAGCAGTTCTTC.

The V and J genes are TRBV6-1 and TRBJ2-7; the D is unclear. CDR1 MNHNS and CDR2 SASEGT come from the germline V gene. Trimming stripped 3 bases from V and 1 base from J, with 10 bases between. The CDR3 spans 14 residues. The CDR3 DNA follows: TGTGCCAGCAGTGAGTGGTCGGGTTCCTACGAGCAGTACTTC. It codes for CASSEWSGSYEQYF.

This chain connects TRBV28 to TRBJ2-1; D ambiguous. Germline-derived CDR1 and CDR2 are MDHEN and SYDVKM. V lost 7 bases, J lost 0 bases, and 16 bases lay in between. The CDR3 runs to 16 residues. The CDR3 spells CASTDLGESSYNEQFF. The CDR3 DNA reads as TGTGCCAGCACTGATCTGGGCGAAAGCTCCTACAATGAGCAGTTCTTC. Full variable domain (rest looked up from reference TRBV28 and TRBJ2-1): DVKVTQSSRYLVKRTGEKVFLECVQDMDHENMFWYRQDPGLGLRLIYFSYDVKMKEKGDIPEGYSVSREKKERFSLILESASTNQTSMYLCASTDLGESSYNEQFFGPGTRLTVL.

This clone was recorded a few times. CDR3 amino acids: CASSLHGSSGNTIYF. CDR3 nucleotide sequence: TGTGCCAGCAGCTTACATGGGAGCTCTGGAAACACCATATATTTT. This rearrangement joins TRBV7-3 to TRBJ1-3; D unresolved. V lost 2 bases to trimming and J lost 0 bases, with 8 bases between them. Germline V gene sequence: CDR1 SGHTA, CDR2 FQGTGA. This CDR3 has 15 residues.

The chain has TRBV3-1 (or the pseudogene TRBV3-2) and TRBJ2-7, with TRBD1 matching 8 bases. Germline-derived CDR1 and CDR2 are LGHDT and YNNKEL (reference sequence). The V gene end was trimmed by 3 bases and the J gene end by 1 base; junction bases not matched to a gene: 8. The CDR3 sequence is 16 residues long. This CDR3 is CASSHLPGTGSYEQYF. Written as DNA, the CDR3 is TGTGCCAGCAGCCACCTTCCAGGGACAGGTTCCTACGAGCAGTACTTC.

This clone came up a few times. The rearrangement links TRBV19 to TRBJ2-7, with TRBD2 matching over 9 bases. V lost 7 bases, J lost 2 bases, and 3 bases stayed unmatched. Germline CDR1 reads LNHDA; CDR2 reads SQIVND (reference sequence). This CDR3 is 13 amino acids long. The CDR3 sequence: CASKGGRAYEQYF. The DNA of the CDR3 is TGTGCCAGTAAGGGCGGGAGGGCCTACGAGCAGTACTTC.

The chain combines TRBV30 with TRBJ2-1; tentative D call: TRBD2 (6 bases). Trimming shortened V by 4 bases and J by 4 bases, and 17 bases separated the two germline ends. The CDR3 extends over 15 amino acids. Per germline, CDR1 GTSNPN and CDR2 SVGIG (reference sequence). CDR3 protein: CAWKGLGGLYNEQFF. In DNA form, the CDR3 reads TGTGCCTGGAAGGGGCTCGGGGGATTATACAATGAGCAGTTCTTC.

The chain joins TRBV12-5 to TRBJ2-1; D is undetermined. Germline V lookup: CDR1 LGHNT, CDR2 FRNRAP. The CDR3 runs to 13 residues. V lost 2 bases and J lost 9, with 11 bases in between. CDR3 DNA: TGTGCTAGTGGTTTGAATGAGCGCGGTGAGCAGTTCTTC. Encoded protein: CASGLNERGEQFF.

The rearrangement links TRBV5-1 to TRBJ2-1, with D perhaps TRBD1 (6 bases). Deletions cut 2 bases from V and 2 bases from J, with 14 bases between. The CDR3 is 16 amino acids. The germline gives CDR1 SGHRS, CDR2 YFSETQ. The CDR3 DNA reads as TGCGCCAGCAGCTTTATACAGGGTGCAGCCTACAATGAGCAGTTCTTC. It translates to CASSFIQGAAYNEQFF.

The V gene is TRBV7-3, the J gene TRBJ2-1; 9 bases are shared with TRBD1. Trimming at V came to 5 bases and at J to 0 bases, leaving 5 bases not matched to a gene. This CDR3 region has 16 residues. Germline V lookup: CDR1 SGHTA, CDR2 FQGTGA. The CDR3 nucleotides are TGTGCCAGCAGCCGGGAGGACAGGGGCTCCTACAATGAGCAGTTCTTC. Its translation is CASSREDRGSYNEQFF. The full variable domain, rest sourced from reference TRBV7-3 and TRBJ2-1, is GAGVSQTPSNKVTEKGKYVELRCDPISGHTALYWYRQSLGQGPEFLIYFQGTGAADDSGLPNDRFFAVRPEGSVSTLKIQRTERGDSAVYLCASSREDRGSYNEQFFGPGTRLTVL.

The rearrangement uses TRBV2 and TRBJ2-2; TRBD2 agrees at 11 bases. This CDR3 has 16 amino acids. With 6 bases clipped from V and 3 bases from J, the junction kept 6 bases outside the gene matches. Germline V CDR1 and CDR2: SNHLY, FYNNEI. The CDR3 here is CASRDLAGGHTGELFF. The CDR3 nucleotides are TGTGCCAGCAGGGACCTAGCGGGAGGACACACCGGGGAGCTGTTTTTT.